These T cell receptor beta chains were read from a single sample in a study of a mutant IDH1 vaccine in newly diagnosed glioma. This table comes from immunoSEQ multiplex PCR, and its TCRdb copy is limited to in-frame clones, with some not included. The table records tens of thousands of clones, more than 70% of them present only once. Antigens for these TCRs are unknown. The specimen was PBMCs, collected from a glioma patient whose treatment included an IDH1 peptide vaccine. The receptors derive from a man aged 40-49 years with glioma. CDR3s include the opening cysteine and the closing phenylalanine or tryptophan. Each record gives: J gene, D gene, clone size, V gene, CDR3 protein, CDR3 DNA. The D gene is left open where the match is weak. The size entry is marked missing in some rows and otherwise reads once, few, many or a size class.

J gene: TRBJ2-3
D gene: -
clone size: -
V gene: TRBV19
CDR3 protein: CASSDSQLRGNTQYF
CDR3 DNA: TGTGCCAGTAGTGACAGCCAGCTTCGGGGAAATACGCAGTATTTT

J gene: TRBJ1-5
D gene: -
clone size: -
V gene: TRBV20-1
CDR3 protein: CSASPEGPQHF
CDR3 DNA: TGCAGTGCTTCCCCAGAGGGGCCCCAGCATTTT

J gene: TRBJ1-3
D gene: TRBD1
clone size: -
V gene: TRBV4-1
CDR3 protein: CASSPRQGAGNTIYF
CDR3 DNA: TGCGCCAGCAGCCCACGACAGGGGGCTGGAAACACCATATATTTT

J gene: TRBJ2-5
D gene: TRBD2
clone size: -
V gene: TRBV27
CDR3 protein: CASSSGGRVETQYF
CDR3 DNA: TGTGCCAGCAGTTCGGGGGGGCGGGTGGAGACCCAGTACTTC

J gene: TRBJ1-5
D gene: -
clone size: -
V gene: TRBV7-9
CDR3 protein: CASSLMGLTNQPQHF
CDR3 DNA: TGTGCCAGCAGCTTAATGGGGCTAACCAATCAGCCCCAGCATTTT

J gene: TRBJ1-1
D gene: -
clone size: -
V gene: TRBV10-3
CDR3 protein: CAISGFMNTEAFF
CDR3 DNA: TGTGCCATCAGTGGTTTTATGAACACTGAAGCTTTCTTT

J gene: TRBJ2-3
D gene: -
clone size: -
V gene: TRBV2
CDR3 protein: CASTAGRSIDTQYF
CDR3 DNA: TGTGCCAGCACGGCAGGGAGGTCCATAGATACGCAGTATTTT

J gene: TRBJ1-4
D gene: -
clone size: -
V gene: TRBV7-2
CDR3 protein: CASSLGGTNEKLFF
CDR3 DNA: TGTGCCAGCAGCCTAGGGGGAACTAATGAAAAACTGTTTTTT

J gene: TRBJ2-5
D gene: -
clone size: -
V gene: TRBV5-4
CDR3 protein: CASSPTPQETQYF
CDR3 DNA: TGTGCCAGCAGTCCGACACCGCAAGAGACCCAGTACTTC

J gene: TRBJ1-2
D gene: -
clone size: -
V gene: TRBV5-1
CDR3 protein: CASSPSGDYGYTF
CDR3 DNA: TGCGCCAGCAGCCCCAGCGGGGACTATGGCTACACCTTC

J gene: TRBJ1-2
D gene: -
clone size: few
V gene: TRBV20-1
CDR3 protein: CSAEEGAGYTF
CDR3 DNA: TGCAGTGCTGAGGAAGGGGCTGGCTACACCTTC

J gene: TRBJ1-1
D gene: -
clone size: -
V gene: TRBV5-4
CDR3 protein: CASSFGRNTEAFF
CDR3 DNA: TGTGCCAGCAGCTTCGGACGGAACACTGAAGCTTTCTTT

J gene: TRBJ2-1
D gene: -
clone size: -
V gene: TRBV7-6
CDR3 protein: CASSLFGSNNEQFF
CDR3 DNA: TGTGCCAGCAGCTTATTCGGATCTAACAATGAGCAGTTCTTC

J gene: TRBJ1-5
D gene: TRBD1
clone size: -
V gene: TRBV5-1
CDR3 protein: CASSTGEGDQPQHF
CDR3 DNA: TGCGCCAGCAGTACAGGGGAGGGAGATCAGCCCCAGCATTTT

J gene: TRBJ1-1
D gene: TRBD1
clone size: -
V gene: TRBV14
CDR3 protein: CASSRADRGDYDTEAFF
CDR3 DNA: TGTGCCAGCAGCCGTGCGGACAGGGGGGATTATGACACTGAAGCTTTCTTT

J gene: TRBJ2-5
D gene: -
clone size: once
V gene: TRBV20-1
CDR3 protein: CSARQKETQYF
CDR3 DNA: TGCAGTGCTAGACAGAAAGAGACCCAGTACTTC

J gene: TRBJ1-1
D gene: TRBD1
clone size: -
V gene: TRBV9
CDR3 protein: CASSVPPPGQGENTEAFF
CDR3 DNA: TGTGCCAGCAGCGTACCTCCGCCGGGACAGGGCGAGAACACTGAAGCTTTCTTT

J gene: TRBJ2-1
D gene: TRBD2
clone size: -
V gene: TRBV16
CDR3 protein: CASSSDWGGNEQFF
CDR3 DNA: TGTGCCAGCAGCTCGGACTGGGGGGGGAATGAGCAGTTCTTC

J gene: TRBJ2-2
D gene: TRBD2
clone size: -
V gene: TRBV5-4
CDR3 protein: CASSPGLAGGGTGELFF
CDR3 DNA: TGTGCCAGCAGCCCGGGACTAGCGGGAGGCGGCACCGGGGAGCTGTTTTTT

J gene: TRBJ1-5
D gene: -
clone size: -
V gene: TRBV6-6
CDR3 protein: CASSYSRQDYQPQHF
CDR3 DNA: TGTGCCAGCAGTTACTCACGACAGGATTATCAGCCCCAGCATTTT

J gene: TRBJ2-1
D gene: TRBD2
clone size: -
V gene: TRBV19
CDR3 protein: CASTETSGNEQFF
CDR3 DNA: TGTGCCAGTACCGAGACTAGCGGGAATGAGCAGTTCTTC

J gene: TRBJ1-1
D gene: -
clone size: -
V gene: TRBV19
CDR3 protein: CASSWTGANTEAFF
CDR3 DNA: TGTGCCAGTAGCTGGACCGGGGCGAACACTGAAGCTTTCTTT

J gene: TRBJ2-7
D gene: TRBD2
clone size: -
V gene: TRBV10-3
CDR3 protein: CAISEGGRLLYEQYF
CDR3 DNA: TGTGCCATCAGTGAGGGCGGGAGGTTGCTCTACGAGCAGTACTTC

J gene: TRBJ2-3
D gene: -
clone size: -
V gene: TRBV7-3
CDR3 protein: CASSLSWEADTQYF
CDR3 DNA: TGTGCCAGCAGCTTATCGTGGGAGGCAGATACGCAGTATTTT

J gene: TRBJ1-1
D gene: -
clone size: -
V gene: TRBV19
CDR3 protein: CASSHGRDTEAFF
CDR3 DNA: TGTGCCAGTAGCCATGGGAGAGACACTGAAGCTTTCTTT

J gene: TRBJ2-2
D gene: -
clone size: -
V gene: TRBV28
CDR3 protein: CASSLIQGLTGELFF
CDR3 DNA: TGTGCCAGCAGTTTAATTCAGGGACTTACCGGGGAGCTGTTTTTT

J gene: TRBJ1-2
D gene: TRBD1
clone size: -
V gene: TRBV4-3
CDR3 protein: CASSQDLGTANYGYTF
CDR3 DNA: TGCGCCAGCAGCCAAGACTTAGGGACAGCTAACTATGGCTACACCTTC

J gene: TRBJ1-1
D gene: -
clone size: -
V gene: TRBV29-1
CDR3 protein: CSVGVNEDTEAFF
CDR3 DNA: TGCAGCGTCGGGGTAAATGAGGACACTGAAGCTTTCTTT

J gene: TRBJ2-2
D gene: TRBD1
clone size: -
V gene: TRBV7-2
CDR3 protein: CASSLEGAGRVTGELFF
CDR3 DNA: TGTGCCAGCAGCTTAGAGGGGGCAGGGAGAGTTACCGGGGAGCTGTTTTTT

J gene: TRBJ2-2
D gene: -
clone size: few
V gene: TRBV19
CDR3 protein: CASTPGRTNTGELFF
CDR3 DNA: TGTGCCAGTACACCGGGACGGACGAACACCGGGGAGCTGTTTTTT

J gene: TRBJ2-1
D gene: -
clone size: -
V gene: TRBV5-1
CDR3 protein: CASNEQFF
CDR3 DNA: TGCGCCAGTAATGAGCAGTTCTTC

J gene: TRBJ2-1
D gene: -
clone size: -
V gene: TRBV4-2
CDR3 protein: CASSQDLGQGSNEQFF
CDR3 DNA: TGTGCCAGCAGCCAAGATTTGGGGCAGGGGTCCAATGAGCAGTTCTTC

J gene: TRBJ2-2
D gene: TRBD1
clone size: -
V gene: TRBV5-7
CDR3 protein: CASSLNRGLTGELFF
CDR3 DNA: TGTGCCAGCAGCTTAAACAGGGGGCTCACCGGGGAGCTGTTTTTT

J gene: TRBJ1-1
D gene: -
clone size: -
V gene: TRBV10-2
CDR3 protein: CASSPGGPNTEAFF
CDR3 DNA: TGCGCCAGCAGTCCCGGGGGCCCGAACACTGAAGCTTTCTTT

J gene: TRBJ1-6
D gene: -
clone size: -
V gene: TRBV5-1
CDR3 protein: CASSPDDNSPLHF
CDR3 DNA: TGCGCCAGCAGCCCCGATGATAATTCACCCCTCCACTTT

J gene: TRBJ2-2
D gene: -
clone size: -
V gene: TRBV19
CDR3 protein: CASRTREGSTGELFF
CDR3 DNA: TGTGCCAGTAGGACGAGGGAAGGAAGCACCGGGGAGCTGTTTTTT

J gene: TRBJ2-5
D gene: -
clone size: -
V gene: TRBV5-5
CDR3 protein: CASSLFLVETQYF
CDR3 DNA: TGTGCCAGCAGCTTGTTCCTCGTGGAGACCCAGTACTTC

J gene: TRBJ2-5
D gene: -
clone size: -
V gene: TRBV2
CDR3 protein: CASRSPGSPQETQYF
CDR3 DNA: TGTGCCAGCAGATCTCCGGGAAGCCCCCAAGAGACCCAGTACTTC

J gene: TRBJ2-7
D gene: TRBD2
clone size: few
V gene: TRBV9
CDR3 protein: CASSPDWGSGTLYEQYF
CDR3 DNA: TGTGCCAGCAGCCCTGATTGGGGTAGCGGGACCCTCTACGAGCAGTACTTC

J gene: TRBJ2-7
D gene: TRBD1
clone size: -
V gene: TRBV27
CDR3 protein: CASSGGTGSRRYEQYF
CDR3 DNA: TGTGCCAGCAGTGGAGGGACAGGGAGCCGAAGGTACGAGCAGTACTTC

J gene: TRBJ2-1
D gene: TRBD2
clone size: -
V gene: TRBV7-2
CDR3 protein: CASSPLGLAGDEQFF
CDR3 DNA: TGTGCCAGCAGCCCCCTGGGACTAGCGGGAGATGAGCAGTTCTTC

J gene: TRBJ1-2
D gene: TRBD1
clone size: -
V gene: TRBV5-1
CDR3 protein: CASTPWGQTSYGYTF
CDR3 DNA: TGCGCCAGCACTCCGTGGGGACAGACGTCCTATGGCTACACCTTC

J gene: TRBJ2-5
D gene: -
clone size: -
V gene: TRBV4-2
CDR3 protein: CASSQEGYQETQYF
CDR3 DNA: TGTGCCAGCAGTCAAGAGGGGTACCAAGAGACCCAGTACTTC

J gene: TRBJ2-7
D gene: -
clone size: -
V gene: TRBV13
CDR3 protein: CASSLSSPYEQYF
CDR3 DNA: TGTGCCAGCAGCTTAAGCAGCCCCTACGAGCAGTACTTC

J gene: TRBJ1-2
D gene: -
clone size: -
V gene: TRBV28
CDR3 protein: CASSRVPSGYTF
CDR3 DNA: TGTGCCAGTTCAAGGGTTCCTAGTGGCTACACCTTC

J gene: TRBJ2-7
D gene: -
clone size: -
V gene: TRBV5-1
CDR3 protein: CASSLAVSGSGGLEQYF
CDR3 DNA: TGCGCCAGCAGCTTGGCCGTAAGCGGGTCAGGGGGTCTCGAGCAGTACTTC

J gene: TRBJ1-2
D gene: TRBD1
clone size: once
V gene: TRBV28
CDR3 protein: CASTAGGAREGGYTF
CDR3 DNA: TGTGCCAGCACAGCAGGGGGCGCAAGGGAAGGGGGCTACACCTTC

J gene: TRBJ1-2
D gene: TRBD1
clone size: -
V gene: TRBV5-4
CDR3 protein: CASRVQGAIGYTF
CDR3 DNA: TGTGCCAGCAGGGTACAGGGGGCGATTGGCTACACCTTC

J gene: TRBJ1-1
D gene: TRBD1
clone size: -
V gene: TRBV28
CDR3 protein: CATLRGGLNTEAFF
CDR3 DNA: TGTGCCACACTAAGAGGGGGCCTGAACACTGAAGCTTTCTTT

J gene: TRBJ2-5
D gene: TRBD2
clone size: -
V gene: TRBV28
CDR3 protein: CASSLIVGTSEKETQYF
CDR3 DNA: TGTGCCAGCAGTTTAATTGTAGGGACTAGCGAAAAAGAGACCCAGTACTTC

J gene: TRBJ1-4
D gene: -
clone size: -
V gene: TRBV11-2
CDR3 protein: CASSFRDRFNEKLFF
CDR3 DNA: TGTGCCAGCAGCTTCCGAGACAGGTTTAATGAAAAACTGTTTTTT

J gene: TRBJ1-4
D gene: -
clone size: -
V gene: TRBV6-5
CDR3 protein: CASRSSGEREKLFF
CDR3 DNA: TGTGCCAGCAGATCGAGTGGGGAGAGGGAAAAACTGTTTTTT

J gene: TRBJ1-2
D gene: -
clone size: -
V gene: TRBV14
CDR3 protein: CASSQVGRDYYGYTF
CDR3 DNA: TGTGCCAGCAGCCAAGTAGGGCGGGACTACTATGGCTACACCTTC

J gene: TRBJ1-3
D gene: -
clone size: -
V gene: TRBV5-5
CDR3 protein: CASSLVRYSGNTIYF
CDR3 DNA: TGTGCCAGCAGCTTGGTCAGGTACTCTGGAAACACCATATATTTT